The clone carrying this T cell receptor (beta chain) was seen a few times. This record comes from a study of T cells of healthy individuals. MiXCR, run by TCRdb on the 5' RACE reads, gives a single entry per CDR3 protein. This sample carries about 100,000 distinct CDR3 sequences, under 20% of them seen once, and the ten largest clones take approximately 6%. In germline, CDR1 is SGDLS, CDR2 YYNGEE. Trimming shortened V by 4 bases and J by 1 base, and 15 bases separated the two germline ends. CDR3 length equals 15 residues. The chain couples TRBV9 to TRBJ2-7; TRBD1 is a possible D gene (6 bases). This receptor was identified in a human donor in good health. This CDR3 is CASSSTWDMSYEQYF. The CDR3 nucleotides read TGTGCCAGCAGCTCAACATGGGACATGTCCTACGAGCAGTACTTC. The full variable domain, with the rest looked up from reference TRBV9 and TRBJ2-7, is DSGVTQTPKHLITATGQRVTLRCSPRSGDLSVYWYQQSLDQGLQFLIQYYNGEERAKGNILERFSAQQFPDLHSELNLSSLELGDSALYFCASSSTWDMSYEQYFGPGTRLTVT.